A single sample is the source of the 16 T cell receptor beta chains below, sequenced in a study of PD-1 blockade in classical Hodgkin lymphoma. The repertoire was sequenced with immunoSEQ multiplex PCR; TCRdb's copy has only in-frame clones and lacks some. Among approximately 7,100 clones listed, roughly 89% were seen once. Every patient was affected by relapse after autologous stem cell transplantation, while exposure to brentuximab vedotin was not uniform. Thawed PBMCs yielded CD4+ T cells through magnetic negative selection. The input for sequencing was CD4+ T cells from blood, taken at baseline. The receptor set was obtained from a human donor with classical Hodgkin lymphoma.

The chain couples TRBV4-1 to TRBJ1-4, with TRBD1 as a possible D gene (6 bases). Germline V gene lookup returns CDR1 MGHRA and CDR2 YSYEKL. Trimming shortened V by 2 bases and J by 5 bases, and 9 bases separated the two germline ends. This CDR3 region has 14 residues. DNA for the CDR3: TGCGCCAGCAGCCAAAGGGACACAAATGAAAAACTGTTTTTT. Protein product: CASSQRDTNEKLFF.

As to this clone: At one boundary the junction diverges from the germline segment, which might be a read error. The chain carries TRBV7-2 and TRBJ2-7, with D perhaps matching TRBD1 or TRBD2 (5 bases each). Germline assignment: CDR1 SGHTA and CDR2 FQGNSA. The CDR3 is 13 residues long. The CDR3 here is CASSLTGPYERYF. The DNA of the CDR3 is TGTGCCAGCAGCTTAACGGGGCCCTACGAGCGGTACTTC.

CDR3 amino acids: CASSLAIASTDTQYF. In nucleotides, the CDR3 is TGTGCCAGCAGCTTAGCGATAGCTAGCACAGATACGCAGTATTTT. This chain links TRBV7-6 with TRBJ2-3, with D uncertain. V was shortened by 0 bases and J by 0 bases, with 7 bases between the two germline ends. CDR3 length: 15 residues. From germline, CDR1 is SGHVS and CDR2 FNYEAQ.

The chain joins TRBV5-4 to TRBJ1-2; 7 nucleotides line up with TRBD1. CDR1 is SGHNT, CDR2 YYREEE, per germline (reference sequence). V dropped 7 bases and J dropped 1; count of bases not matched to a gene: 22. The CDR3 covers 19 residues. The chain's CDR3 is CASFDPREGDSSLNYGYTF. DNA for the CDR3: TGTGCCAGCTTCGATCCTCGGGAGGGGGACAGCTCCCTTAACTATGGCTACACCTTC.

The chain recombines TRBV5-5 with TRBJ2-7, with a tentative D call TRBD1 (5 bases). V was pared by 0 bases and J by 4 bases, with 11 bases between. In germline, CDR1 is SGHKS, CDR2 YYEKEE (reference sequence). The CDR3 is 14 residues long. The CDR3 nucleotides read TGTGCCAGCAGCTTGGTGGGCAGGGTGTACGAGCAGTACTTC. Its protein product is CASSLVGRVYEQYF.

This chain links TRBV30 with TRBJ1-1; a possible D gene is TRBD1 (5 bases). This CDR3 spans 13 amino acids. CDR1 is GTSNPN, CDR2 SVGIG, per germline (reference sequence). Trimming removed 3 bases from V and 1 base from J, with 9 bases in between. CDR3 residues: CAWSADRNTEAFF. Here the CDR3 DNA reads TGTGCCTGGAGCGCCGACAGGAACACTGAAGCTTTCTTT.

This clone has only one observation. The rearrangement uses TRBV5-1 and TRBJ2-3; D is uncertain. Between the trimmed V and J ends, which lost 0 bases and 1 base, there was a span of 12 bases. This CDR3 is built from 16 residues. Germline V gene data show CDR1 as SGHRS and CDR2 as YFSETQ. The CDR3 DNA follows: TGCGCCAGCAGCTTGGGGGCAGCTTCGGGCACAGATACGCAGTATTTT. This sequence encodes CASSLGAASGTDTQYF.

The gene calls are TRBV9 and TRBJ2-3; D might be TRBD1 (6 bases). This CDR3 has 14 amino acids. The V gene's germline CDR1 is SGDLS and CDR2 YYNGEE. Trimming took 8 bases from V and 1 from J, leaving 14 bases between them. CDR3 region: CASSGEFGTDTQYF. The CDR3 bases are TGTGCCAGTTCAGGGGAATTCGGCACAGATACGCAGTATTTT. The complete variable domain, with remaining parts taken from reference TRBV9 and TRBJ2-3, reads DSGVTQTPKHLITATGQRVTLRCSPRSGDLSVYWYQQSLDQGLQFLIQYYNGEERAKGNILERFSAQQFPDLHSELNLSSLELGDSALYFCASSGEFGTDTQYFGPGTRLTVL.

This clone was recorded once. This chain connects TRBV7-2 to TRBJ2-5; TRBD2 aligns across 13 bases. V lost 2 bases to trimming and J lost 5 bases; unmatched junction nucleotides: 8. The CDR3 sequence is 17 residues long. Germline V CDR1 and CDR2: SGHTA, FQGNSA. CDR3 protein: CASSLTPGLAGVETQYF. The CDR3 DNA reads as TGTGCCAGCAGCTTAACTCCCGGACTAGCGGGAGTGGAGACCCAGTACTTC.

This chain connects TRBV28 to TRBJ2-5; D is ambiguous. Looked up from germline, CDR1 is MDHEN and CDR2 is SYDVKM. Between the trimmed V and J ends, which lost 1 base and 7 bases, there was a span of 7 bases. This CDR3 spans 12 amino acids. The CDR3 bases are TGTGCCAGCAGTTTATTTTCCGGGACCCAGTACTTC. It is translated as CASSLFSGTQYF.

The chain is built from TRBV10-2 and TRBJ1-1, with D maybe TRBD1 (6 bases). CDR3 length: 14 residues. CDR1 WSHSY and CDR2 SAAADI come from the germline V gene. The V end was cut by 6 bases, the J end by 1 base, with 12 bases between. The DNA for the CDR3 is TGCGCCAGCAGGATACTGACAGGGAACACTGAAGCTTTCTTT. Translated, it gives CASRILTGNTEAFF.

This clone is a singleton in its sample. J is TRBJ2-5 and V is TRBV19; D is perhaps TRBD1 (6 bases). Germline V gene sequence: CDR1 LNHDA, CDR2 SQIVND (reference sequence). The CDR3 totals 15 residues. Trimming shortened V by 3 bases and J by 1 base, and 12 bases separated the two germline ends. The chain's CDR3 is CASSIFGQLQETQYF. Here the CDR3 DNA reads TGTGCCAGTAGTATTTTCGGACAGCTCCAAGAGACCCAGTACTTC.

This sequence joins TRBV5-1 and TRBJ2-7; D remains unclear. This CDR3 has 14 amino acids. CDR1 and CDR2 (germline): SGHRS, YFSETQ. Trimming cost V 0 bases and J 5 bases, with 12 bases left between them. CDR3 sequence (DNA): TGCGCCAGCAGCTTGGGGGGAACTAAGAACGAGCAGTACTTC. The encoded protein is CASSLGGTKNEQYF.

The chain links TRBV30 to TRBJ2-5; 8 nucleotides agree with TRBD2. CDR1 is GTSNPN and CDR2 is SVGIG in the germline V gene (reference sequence). V shed 5 bases, J shed 1 base, and the junction held 9 bases outside the gene matches. The CDR3 loop spans 15 amino acids. CDR3 region: CAWRGGRGVQETQYF. The CDR3 nucleotides read TGTGCCTGGCGGGGGGGGCGGGGGGTCCAAGAGACCCAGTACTTC.

The chain joins TRBV5-1 to TRBJ1-1, with a possible D match to TRBD1 (6 bases). The V end was cut by 2 bases, the J end by 4 bases, with 15 bases between. CDR1 is SGHRS and CDR2 is YFSETQ in the germline V gene. The CDR3 has 15 amino acids. The CDR3 nucleotides read TGCGCCAGCAGCTTACAGGGACCAGTTGGCACTGAAGCTTTCTTT. It yields the protein CASSLQGPVGTEAFF.

The V call is TRBV4-3, the J call TRBJ2-7, with 7 positions matching TRBD2. Germline V lookup: CDR1 LGHNA, CDR2 YSLEER. J gave up 1 base and V 4 bases, and 1 base lay outside the gene matches. The CDR3 consists of 13 residues. The CDR3 DNA sequence: TGCGCCAGCAGCCGGGAGGGATCCTACGAGCAGTACTTC. As protein: CASSREGSYEQYF.